This entry lists 26 T cell receptor beta chains sequenced from one sample in a study of human T cells and chemical hapten exposure. One entry per CDR3 protein results from TCRdb running MiXCR on the RACE reads. This table has around 190,000 distinct CDR3 sequences, approximately 20% appearing once. Regarding time point: patch test 1, 2 weeks after DPC sensitization. The treatment is: therapeutic diphenylcyclopropenone sensitization with weekly scalp DPC. This sample comprised whole blood, obtained in connection with sensitization to the hapten diphenylcyclopropenone (DPC). The receptors were gathered from a woman in her forties or fifties with alopecia areata. Some clones in this sample may be carry-over from other donors' samples.

In this sample, this clonotype turned up a few times. V and J are TRBV29-1 and TRBJ2-1; 7 nucleotides line up with TRBD1. J was trimmed by 2 bases and V by 4 bases; bases with no gene match: 2. The CDR3 consists of 13 residues. Germline loops: CDR1 SQVTM, CDR2 ANQGSEA. The CDR3 spells CSVAGTAYNEQFF. The CDR3 nucleotides read TGCAGCGTTGCCGGGACAGCCTACAATGAGCAGTTCTTC.

The genes are TRBV20-1 and TRBJ2-2, with a weak D call TRBD2 (6 bases). Germline CDR1 reads DFQATT; CDR2 reads SNEGSKA (reference sequence). The CDR3 is 14 amino acids. Trimming took 3 bases from V and 7 from J, leaving 15 bases between them. CDR3 protein: CSASVLSGGGELFF. CDR3 DNA sequence: TGCAGTGCTAGTGTACTCTCCGGGGGCGGGGAGCTGTTTTTT.

The V call is TRBV9, the J call TRBJ2-2; perhaps TRBD1 as D (6 bases). Germline V gives CDR1 SGDLS, CDR2 YYNGEE. The CDR3 covers 13 residues. Trimming removed 7 bases from V and 4 bases from J, with 11 bases in between. CDR3 residues: CASGDKSTGELFF. CDR3 in DNA: TGTGCCAGCGGGGACAAAAGCACCGGGGAGCTGTTTTTT.

This clonotype showed up just a few times. The chain employs TRBV7-9 and TRBJ1-1; D uncertain. Trimming removed 5 bases at V and 4 bases at J, with 14 bases between. The CDR3 spans 14 residues. Germline CDR1 and CDR2: SEHNR and FQNEAQ (reference sequence). This CDR3 is CASSVQWAGTEAFF. The CDR3 nucleotides are TGTGCCAGCAGCGTTCAATGGGCGGGCACTGAAGCTTTCTTT.

This rearrangement joins TRBV7-2 to TRBJ2-1; D is possibly TRBD2 (7 bases). This CDR3 has 13 amino acids. Germline V gene lookup returns CDR1 SGHTA and CDR2 FQGNSA. Trimming shortened V by 3 bases and J by 7 bases, and 10 bases separated the two germline ends. CDR3 amino acids: CASSLRGGNEQFF. The CDR3 bases are TGTGCCAGCAGCTTGAGGGGGGGAAATGAGCAGTTCTTC.

This chain joins TRBV7-3 and TRBJ2-1; maybe TRBD1 (6 bases). The CDR3 totals 13 residues. V was trimmed by 4 bases and J by 5 bases, leaving 9 bases between them. Germline V gene sequence: CDR1 SGHTA, CDR2 FQGTGA. The CDR3 protein is CASSSTGDNEQFF. For the CDR3, the DNA is TGTGCCAGCAGCTCGACAGGAGACAATGAGCAGTTCTTC.

This clonotype was found a few times. This CDR3 reads CSAGHYSNQPQHF. The CDR3 DNA is TGCAGTGCTGGACATTATAGCAATCAGCCCCAGCATTTT. This sequence joins TRBV20-1 and TRBJ1-5; TRBD1 might be the D (5 bases). This CDR3 comprises 13 residues. The V end lost 5 bases, the J end lost 0 bases, and 8 bases lay between the germline ends. CDR1 and CDR2 (germline): DFQATT, SNEGSKA (reference sequence).

The V and J genes are TRBV2 and TRBJ2-1; tentative D call: TRBD2 (6 bases). V lost 3 bases to trimming and J lost 6 bases, with 15 bases between them. The length of the CDR3 is 15 residues. Germline V gives CDR1 SNHLY, CDR2 FYNNEI. The CDR3, as DNA: TGTGCCAGCAGTGATTATGGGAGGACTGGCAATGAGCAGTTCTTC. Translating gives CASSDYGRTGNEQFF.

This clonotype appeared a few times. V and J are TRBV10-3 and TRBJ1-5; D call uncertain. Between the trimmed V and J ends, which lost 10 bases and 1 base, there was a span of 20 bases. CDR3 length: 16 amino acids. Germline V gene sequence: CDR1 ENHRY, CDR2 SYGVKD. CDR3 DNA: TGTGCCACCGCCCGGTCGGGCCGCGGGAGCAATCAGCCCCAGCATTTT. Amino acids: CATARSGRGSNQPQHF.

This clonotype was counted between two and nine times. CDR3: CASGGTGGYEKLFF. The CDR3 DNA sequence: TGTGCCAGCGGGGGCACAGGGGGCTATGAAAAACTGTTTTTT. This chain joins TRBV12-3 or TRBV12-4 and TRBJ1-4; TRBD1 matches 9 bases. V was pared by 8 bases and J by 6 bases, with 7 bases of the junction left unmatched. The CDR3 sequence is 14 residues long.

This clonotype has more than one count but fewer than ten. The rearrangement links TRBV20-1 to TRBJ1-1, with D possibly matching TRBD1 (6 bases). Trimming removed 1 base from V and 6 bases from J, with 12 bases in between. The CDR3 is 13 amino acids. Germline CDR1 DFQATT, CDR2 SNEGSKA (reference sequence). The CDR3 DNA reads as TGCAGTGCTAGAGGCGGCAGGACAGCTGAAGCTTTCTTT. Its protein product is CSARGGRTAEAFF.

The V call is TRBV2, the J call TRBJ1-4; D ambiguous. The CDR3 totals 12 residues. Trimming left V 6 bases short and J 8 bases short, with 10 bases between. CDR1 and CDR2 (germline): SNHLY, FYNNEI. DNA for the CDR3: TGTGCCAGCAGGGGCTTAGGGGAAAAACTGTTTTTT. Amino acid sequence: CASRGLGEKLFF.

In its sample, this clonotype was seen a few times. The CDR3, as DNA: TGTGCCAGCAGTTTTTCCAGTAACACCATATATTTT. This codes for CASSFSSNTIYF. The genes are TRBV12-3 or TRBV12-4 and TRBJ1-3; no reliable D call. The CDR3 has 12 amino acids. The V and J ends lost 3 bases and 7 bases respectively, with 7 bases between them.

The chain uses TRBV24-1 and TRBJ2-1; no clear D gene. The germline V gene encodes CDR1 KGHDR and CDR2 SFDVKD. The V gene lost 1 base and the J gene lost 9 bases, with 6 bases spanning the gap. The CDR3 totals 12 residues. The CDR3 loop is CATSDLGFEQFF. The CDR3 nucleotides are TGTGCCACCAGTGATTTAGGGTTTGAGCAGTTCTTC.

This clonotype showed up many times. This rearrangement joins TRBV7-2 to TRBJ2-1, with 8 nucleotides matching TRBD2. From germline, CDR1 is SGHTA and CDR2 FQGNSA. CDR3 size: 14 residues. The ends lost 5 bases at V and 8 bases at J; junction bases unmatched: 8. The CDR3 spells CASSRKTAGDEQFF. The CDR3 DNA is TGTGCCAGCAGCCGAAAAACAGCGGGAGATGAGCAGTTCTTC. The variable domain in full, completed from reference TRBV7-2 and TRBJ2-1, reads GAGVSQSPSNKVTEKGKDVELRCDPISGHTALYWYRQSLGQGLEFLIYFQGNSAPDKSGLPSDRFSAERTGGSVSTLTIQRTQQEDSAVYLCASSRKTAGDEQFFGPGTRLTVL.

The J gene is TRBJ2-3, the V gene TRBV12-3 or TRBV12-4; the D gene could be TRBD1 or TRBD2 (5 bases each). This CDR3 has 14 residues. With 3 bases removed from V and 2 bases from J, the gap between germline ends came to 9 bases. CDR3 bases: TGTGCCAGCAGTTTGGGGGACCCCACAGATACGCAGTATTTT. Protein product: CASSLGDPTDTQYF.

This clonotype was observed a few times. The chain is built from TRBV6-2 or TRBV6-3 and TRBJ1-2; D remains ambiguous. Trimming removed 4 bases from V and 4 bases from J, with 7 bases in between. Looked up from germline, CDR1 is MNHEY and CDR2 is SVGEGT. The CDR3 runs to 12 residues. The CDR3 sequence: CASSWAGYGYTF. CDR3 nucleotide sequence: TGTGCCAGCAGTTGGGCAGGCTATGGCTACACCTTC.

DNA for the CDR3: TGTGCCAGCAGCGCGGTCCGGACCCCTGGGCATAGGGCCCAGTACTTC. As protein: CASSAVRTPGHRAQYF. The V call is TRBV11-2, the J call TRBJ2-5; D gene ambiguous. Germline CDR1 and CDR2: SGHAT and FQNNGV. This CDR3 region has 16 residues. Trimming left V 5 bases short and J 9 bases short, with 25 bases between.

This clonotype occurred once. The chain employs TRBV5-1 and TRBJ1-1; D gene ambiguous. Trimming removed 3 bases at V and 1 base at J, with 10 bases between. This CDR3 is 14 amino acids long. Germline CDR1 SGHRS, CDR2 YFSETQ. The CDR3: CASSSLDANTEAFF. As DNA, the CDR3 is TGCGCCAGCAGCTCCCTAGACGCGAACACTGAAGCTTTCTTT.

The chain couples TRBV9 to TRBJ2-5; D ambiguous. CDR3 length: 14 amino acids. Trimming shortened V by 4 bases and J by 4 bases, and 14 bases separated the two germline ends. The germline CDR1 and CDR2 sequences are SGDLS and YYNGEE. The CDR3 DNA is TGTGCCAGCAGCCTGGATCCTATAGGAGAGACCCAGTACTTC. Translating it yields CASSLDPIGETQYF.

This clonotype was counted only a few times. The V gene is TRBV20-1, the J gene TRBJ1-6; D gene unclear. The CDR3 runs 14 residues. V dropped 0 bases and J dropped 2 bases, with 5 bases sitting between them. Per the germline V gene, CDR1 is DFQATT and CDR2 is SNEGSKA (reference sequence). The CDR3 DNA sequence: TGCAGTGCTAGAGAGGGCCCCTATAATTCACCCCTCCACTTT. Its protein is CSAREGPYNSPLHF.

This clonotype was recorded many times. V and J are TRBV5-6 and TRBJ2-1; 9 nucleotides line up with TRBD2. J was trimmed by 9 bases and V by 7 bases; bases with no gene match: 11. CDR3 length: 14 amino acids. The germline gives CDR1 SGHDT, CDR2 YYEEEE. CDR3 region: CASQGREGPREQFF. CDR3 coding DNA: TGTGCCAGCCAAGGGCGGGAGGGCCCTCGTGAGCAGTTCTTC.

This chain joins TRBV25-1 and TRBJ1-1; D is perhaps TRBD1 (6 bases). CDR3 size: 12 residues. The germline CDR1 and CDR2 sequences are MGHDK and SYGVNS. The germline V and J ends were trimmed by 4 bases and 4 bases, with 7 bases remaining between them. In nucleotides, the CDR3 is TGTGCCAGCAGTGGGGGGCCCACTGAAGCTTTCTTT. This gives the protein CASSGGPTEAFF.

This chain connects TRBV18 to TRBJ1-2; unclear D gene. This CDR3 spans 14 amino acids. The V gene lost 3 bases and the J gene lost 0 bases, with 8 bases spanning the gap. Germline CDR1 is KGHSH and CDR2 is LQKENI. The CDR3 coding sequence is TGTGCCAGCTCACCGGAGTATACTAACTATGGCTACACCTTC. Its protein product is CASSPEYTNYGYTF.

Ten or more counts support this clonotype. V is TRBV12-5 and J is TRBJ2-2, with a possible D match to TRBD1 (5 bases). The germline CDR1 and CDR2 sequences are LGHNT and FRNRAP. The CDR3 sequence is 16 residues long. The V end lost 5 bases, the J end lost 1 base, and 14 bases lay between the germline ends. In DNA, the CDR3 is TGTGCTAGTGGTCCCGGCAACAGGTTGAACACCGGGGAGCTGTTTTTT. Protein: CASGPGNRLNTGELFF.

V and J are TRBV12-3 or TRBV12-4 and TRBJ2-1, with 7 bases that match TRBD2. J gave up 10 bases and V 0 bases, and 6 bases lay outside the gene matches. This CDR3 contains 14 residues. The CDR3 here is CASSLAGGPWEQFF. In DNA form, the CDR3 reads TGTGCCAGCAGTTTAGCGGGAGGGCCATGGGAGCAGTTCTTC.